The clone carrying this T cell receptor (beta chain) was found many times. Its specificity is unknown. This record comes from a study of regulatory T cells in long-lasting Graves disease. With 2 bases clipped from V and 7 bases from J, the junction kept 11 bases outside the gene matches. Germline CDR1 reads SGHRS; CDR2 reads YFSETQ. This CDR3 spans 16 amino acids. General observations from the study: Persistent patients shared 2,500 to 3,000 public clonotypes among themselves. Newly diagnosed patients shared fewer, at nearly 1,000.

Building of the TCR beta libraries involved iRepertoire HTBI primers and Arm-PCR of CDR3 regions. TCRdb reprocessed the multiplex PCR reads with MiXCR, giving one entry per CDR3 protein. Of 400,000 to 550,000 distinct CDR3 sequences listed, 15% were seen once; the top ten hold roughly 17%. As to time point: newly diagnosed GD, antithyroid drugs for less than 3 months. Construction of the TCR library relied on RNA isolated from PBMCs. The same specimen was also included in a second study, on T cells in Graves' hyperthyroidism and ophthalmopathy. This second study notes: Patients were aged 18 to 65, had disease duration under 2 months, and had newly diagnosed hyperthyroidism.

Here the sequenced sample was peripheral blood mononuclear cells (PBMCs), taken at new diagnosis, from a patient treated with antithyroid drugs. This clonotype was obtained from a woman in her 30s with Graves disease. The chain joins TRBV5-1 to TRBJ2-1, with 8 bases matching TRBD2. The CDR3 region is CASSFRKREGLNEQFF. The CDR3 coding sequence is TGCGCCAGCAGCTTCCGGAAACGGGAGGGTTTGAATGAGCAGTTCTTC.